This TCR beta chain is from a study of T-cell memory formation after mild COVID-19. TCRdb fed the 5' RACE reads into MiXCR, producing one record per CDR3 protein. The sample has some 82,000 distinct CDR3 sequences; roughly 12% are singletons. V lost 0 bases and J 2 bases, leaving 5 bases between the germline ends. The germline V gene encodes CDR1 LGHDT and CDR2 YNNKEL (reference sequence). CDR3 size: 14 residues. The sequence came from a man aged 18 to 29 who had mild COVID-19 (a few samples of this study predate the infection). Cell type and time point are not known. Sequenced: PBMCs or a T cell subset sorted from them (not recorded which). The chain is built from TRBV3-1 and TRBJ2-1, with unresolved D. This CDR3 is CASSQEGTYNEQFF. CDR3 DNA: TGTGCCAGCAGCCAAGAGGGGACCTACAATGAGCAGTTCTTC.